This T cell receptor (beta chain) was recorded in a study of cytomegalovirus exposure and HLA in healthy donors (dated 2017 in TCRdb). Regarding the complete study: According to an earlier analysis of around 600 of the donors, about 190 million T cells yielded roughly 110 million unique TCR beta sequences and about 280 Gb of sequence data. Roughly 300 gigabases of sequencing data and around 80 million unique TCR sequences made up an early release that covered around 640 HLA-typed donors. Of the approximately 400 genotyped donors, over 80% were placed in the genetic ancestry cluster associated with self-reported Caucasian donors. The study was designed to test whether signatures of past pathogen exposure could be identified by cataloging public T cell receptors. The study used immunosequencing to profile the T cell repertoires of approximately 630 subjects and linked those repertoires to cytomegalovirus serostatus. A separate validation cohort of roughly 110 different subjects was used in addition to the 666-subject first cohort. To predict cytomegalovirus infection status, the study combined high-throughput TCR immunosequencing, statistical association of individual TCRs with disease status, and machine learning. A later analysis re-examined previously published TCR beta repertoires from roughly 650 donors and added high-resolution HLA genotyping to investigate patterns of TCR occurrence. In the later analysis, no new phenotypic data were used to find candidate immune exposures; instead, reliance was placed on TCR beta sequences and their occurrence across donors. An earlier analysis of some 500 of the donors used high-throughput TCR beta sequencing to judge whether each TCR beta V gene segment behaved as functional or pseudogenic. Alongside the repertoire data, information on donor age, sex, ethnicity and CMV serostatus was compiled. Genome-wide SNP genotypes for about 55% of the roughly 670 donors were used in a later genetic analysis, which treated that subset as a discovery cohort. Every discovery cohort repertoire had been produced on one sequencing platform. Both class I and class II loci were covered by HLA typing, at four-digit resolution. Typing coverage differed by locus: A, B, C, DRB1 and DQB1 were typed in roughly 620-630 donors, DQA1 in 500 to 550, DPA1 in approximately 610, and DPB1 in 400 to 480. A handful of DR-DQ haplotypes were handled as single units for association and clustering because linkage in the cohort was strong. Among some 400 genotyped donors of the cohort, an average of approximately 240,000 unique TCR beta nucleotide sequences were sequenced per donor, roughly 20% of them non-productive.

In total, 600 or so healthy bone marrow donors made up the cohort. At the time of sampling, every cohort member was nominally healthy, though immune exposures that went unrecorded were likely present. The donor tested CMV seropositive and was one of the 289 seropositive cohort members. Every donor gave a peripheral blood sample, and the peripheral blood mononuclear cells from that sample were used for TCR beta sequencing. The Qiagen DNeasy Blood Extraction Kit was used to extract genomic DNA from the blood cell samples. The germline V gene specifies MDHEN as CDR1 and SYDVKM as CDR2. Reading from cysteine to phenylalanine, the CDR3 counts 14 amino acids. The CDR3 DNA has 42 bases and is translated from base 1. V is cut back by 8 bases and J by 4 bases, with 4 bases in the junction unmatched. Receptor amplification or capture employed the immunoSEQ multiplex PCR assay. For the multiplex PCR, a mixture combining 60 forward primers for TCR Vbeta segments and 13 reverse primers for TCR Jbeta segments was used. Amplification of the CDR3 region of rearranged TCR beta genes was performed with a multiplex PCR assay on genomic DNA. The amplified TCR beta libraries were sequenced on the Illumina HiSeq System as 87-base-pair reads. In the paper's pipeline: A later analysis counted some 80 million unique TCR beta chains across the 650 to 800 repertoires, and some 11 million of these chains were shared by at least two donors. Raw reads were error-corrected and collapsed into unique sequences by a nearest-neighbor algorithm in which closely related sequences were merged to remove PCR and sequencing errors. CDR3 sequences were aligned to IMGT reference sequences to assign V, D and J gene segments. Each retained sequence needed at least a six-nucleotide match to both a V gene segment and a J gene segment. A rearrangement was called productive if the CDR3 had no stop codons and remained in frame with V and J, and every other rearrangement was called non-productive. CDR3 was defined by IMGT convention, running from the second conserved V-encoded cysteine to the conserved J-encoded phenylalanine. In an earlier analysis of roughly 580 of the donors, sequences lacking an unambiguous match to a single V gene segment were excluded. An earlier analysis of 587 of the donors called V segments functional above 56.7% productive rearrangements and segregating when the between-donor standard deviation exceeded 5%. To diagnose cytomegalovirus status from the catalog of TCR beta chain sequences, a statistical classification framework was built. A later analysis assigned V and J genes by comparing TCR nucleotide sequences with IMGT/GENE-DB human TR gene sequences. The TCRdist pipeline was used in a later analysis to assign CDR3 sequences and most-parsimonious VDJ recombination scenarios. In a later analysis, each TCR beta chain was defined by its CDR3 amino acid sequence together with its V-gene family, and reads lacking a unique V-gene family were excluded. As a way to deal with suspected cross-contamination and a sequencing artifact, a later analysis dropped 450 to 600 nucleotide sequences that were highly shared and had low generation probability. For each public chain, a later analysis derived a clonal expansion index from normalized ranks of inferred template counts within each repertoire. In a later analysis, generation probabilities were computed with a VDJ recombination model fitted to out-of-frame rearrangements, and the resulting probabilities were checked against IGoR. Hypergeometric tests were used in a later analysis to score TCR-TCR, TCR-HLA and TCR-CMV co-occurrence, with a repertoire-size bias correction applied to the TCR pairs. In a later analysis, false discovery rates were estimated by permuting HLA or CMV assignments 20 times. In a later analysis, co-occurring TCRs were grouped with DBSCAN, and TCRdist sequence similarity was added when clustering was performed within HLA-allele-positive subsets. For co-occurrence clustering, repertoires with fewer than 30,000 or more than 120,000 public chains were excluded, along with 5 or 6 repertoires with anomalous nucleotide sharing. In its TCRdb copy, this immuneACCESS table keeps in-frame sequences only and misses some clones. Where compared with another copy, unresolved V genes explain less than half of these, and the others have no known cause. The V and J calls and the clone size are those of that table, but D and trimming were determined from the DNA. This sample holds about 150,000 clones; 79% were observed only once. The top ten clonotypes cover about 6.7% of the sample.

As concerns this clone: Its antigen remains undetermined. Base qualities are not provided; no much larger clone lies one nucleotide away.

Overall results and qualifications from the work: Broadly in line with IMGT annotations, most TCR beta V segments showed up in productive rearrangements about 87% or about 30% of the time in an earlier analysis of some 590 of the donors. Presence/absence analyses assumed roughly uniform sequencing depth across donors, an assumption that may not hold. In a later genetic analysis, a missense DCLRE1C variant was associated with V-gene and J-gene trimming of TCR beta chains, and the association was replicated in an independent cohort. In a later analysis, HLA-associated TCR beta chains showed more clonal expansion and lower generation probabilities than non-associated chains that were equally common. The classifier was reported to diagnose cytomegalovirus status with high specificity and sensitivity in both the original and validation cohorts. A further reported finding was that TCR beta sequences accurately predicted the HLA-A and HLA-B alleles for most subjects in the first cohort. Because the 87-base-pair reads could not distinguish some IMGT-functional V segments, including TRBV6-2 and TRBV6-3, those segments were excluded. In vitro tests confirmed that a few of the cytomegalovirus-associated TCR beta chains recognize cytomegalovirus antigens. Several of the top co-occurrence clusters appeared to be linked to parvovirus B19, influenza, CMV and Epstein-Barr virus, according to a later analysis. In a later analysis, TCR association rates were found to vary across HLA loci, with the most associated TCRs seen for DRB1 alleles and the fewest for HLA-C alleles. This cohort had only TCR beta chains sequenced, and the lack of alpha or paired-chain data limited which features could be detected. The study gave a list of about 160 TCR beta chains associated with cytomegalovirus. For the cohort, immune exposure information was limited to CMV serostatus. According to the authors, the approach could potentially be generalized to other disease states and immunological phenotypes. Because counts were too low, around 17 rarely observed V segments, including chromosome 9 orphons, were left out of the earlier analysis of a few hundred of the donors. When HLA alleles, especially DR and DQ, strongly co-occurred, TCR associations were difficult to assign to individual alleles. Because HLA typing was unavailable for some donors at each locus, only the typed subset was used in association tests. Specific HLA alleles were associated with 15,000 to 20,000 TCR beta sequences at a false discovery rate of 0.05 in a later analysis. Correlated functional status among segregating V segments might be attributable to linkage disequilibrium, but an unknown experimental factor could not be ruled out. Most TCR sequences were seen in very few donors, while some public TCRs were found in many individuals. According to a later analysis, most CMV-associated TCR beta chains appeared to be HLA-restricted, and the HLA associations seemed to be driven largely by CMV exposure. The sequencing pipeline was judged likely to have produced a cluster of highly shared sequence variants as a technical artifact. According to a later genetic analysis, donors in an Asian-associated ancestry cluster had fewer N-insertions in productive TCRs than the roughly 660-donor mean.

The rearrangement combines TRBV28 with TRBJ2-1; 11 bases in the junction line up with TRBD2. Sequencing used PBMCs. The sequence derives from a man aged 50 to 59 in good health and CMV-seropositive. In nucleotides, the sequence is TGTGCCAGCGGGCTAGCGGGAGGTTACAATGAGCAGTTCTTC. Translated, this gives CASGLAGGYNEQFF.